These 8 T cell receptor beta chains share one sample of origin, sequenced in a study of blood T cell repertoires in COVID-19. Measured with immunoSEQ multiplex PCR; TCRdb has only the in-frame clones, and not every one. This table has approximately 350,000 clones, more than 70% appearing once. Sequencing used peripheral blood. Receptors were obtained from a woman in her twenties or thirties with COVID-19, enrolled during active disease.

This chain joins TRBV11-3 and TRBJ1-1, with D unresolved. The CDR3 is 14 residues long. Trimming left V 3 bases short and J 3 bases short, with 11 bases between. CDR1 is SGHNT and CDR2 is YENEEA in the germline V gene. In DNA, the CDR3 is TGTGCCAGCAGCTTTAGCCCCACGGACACTGAAGCTTTCTTT. It codes for CASSFSPTDTEAFF.

The chain joins TRBV7-8 to TRBJ2-5; D gene ambiguous. Trimming pared 6 bases from V and 2 bases from J, leaving 10 bases between. This CDR3 has 13 amino acids. Germline V gene data show CDR1 as SGHVS and CDR2 as FQNEAQ. CDR3 DNA sequence: TGTGCCAGCAGGAATCGCGGTCAAGAGACCCAGTACTTC. Translating it yields CASRNRGQETQYF. The full variable domain, completed using reference TRBV7-8 and TRBJ2-5, is GAGVSQSPRYKVAKRGQDVALRCDPISGHVSLFWYQQALGQGPEFLTYFQNEAQLDKSGLPSDRFFAERPEGSVSTLKIQRTQQEDSAVYLCASRNRGQETQYFGPGTRLLVL.

Details on this clone: Other DNA sequences in this specimen translate into the identical CDR3. The rearrangement links TRBV5-6 to TRBJ1-2, with TRBD1 as a possible D gene (5 bases). Trimming cost V 4 bases and J 4 bases, with 8 bases left between them. Germline V gene data show CDR1 as SGHDT and CDR2 as YYEEEE. This CDR3 is built from 12 residues. In DNA form, the CDR3 reads TGTGCCAGCAGCCTCGGGGGCTATGGCTACACCTTC. It codes for CASSLGGYGYTF.

As regards this clone: This same CDR3 is encoded by further DNA sequences in the sample. The gene calls are TRBV2 and TRBJ2-7, with unresolved D. Between the trimmed V and J ends, which lost 6 bases and 3 bases, there was a span of 9 bases. Looked up from germline, CDR1 is SNHLY and CDR2 is FYNNEI. The CDR3 has 12 amino acids. The CDR3 protein is CASRGDNYEQYF. In DNA, the CDR3 is TGTGCCAGCAGAGGTGACAACTACGAGCAGTACTTC.

The chain is built from TRBV18 and TRBJ2-3; 12 bases map to TRBD2. V lost 3 bases and J lost 4; bases outside the gene matches: 8. This CDR3 region has 17 residues. Germline V gives CDR1 KGHSH, CDR2 LQKENI. DNA for the CDR3: TGTGCCAGCTCACCGGGAAGACTAGCGGGAGAGCCAGATACGCAGTATTTT. Protein product: CASSPGRLAGEPDTQYF.

The genes are TRBV19 and TRBJ2-1; 10 nucleotides agree with TRBD1. CDR1 is LNHDA, CDR2 SQIVND, per germline (reference sequence). The V gene end was trimmed by 10 bases and the J gene end by 3 bases; junction bases not matched to a gene: 6. This CDR3 is 14 amino acids long. DNA for the CDR3: TGTGCCACCGGACAGGGGGACGGCTACAATGAGCAGTTCTTC. It is translated as CATGQGDGYNEQFF.

This clone was counted a single time. The V gene is TRBV20-1, the J gene TRBJ2-5; D remains ambiguous. The germline V and J ends were trimmed by 5 bases and 3 bases, with 7 bases remaining between them. The CDR3 extends over 11 amino acids. Per the germline V gene, CDR1 is DFQATT and CDR2 is SNEGSKA (reference sequence). CDR3 DNA: TGCAGTGCTCTATCGGAAGAGACCCAGTACTTC. Encoded protein: CSALSEETQYF.

The chain links TRBV2 to TRBJ2-2; tentative D call: TRBD1 (6 bases). Germline V gene lookup returns CDR1 SNHLY and CDR2 FYNNEI. V was cut by 6 bases and J by 4 bases, with 18 bases left in between. The CDR3 has 16 residues. The CDR3 spells CASRGARGGSTGELFF. The CDR3 region has the DNA TGTGCCAGCAGGGGGGCTAGGGGTGGATCCACCGGGGAGCTGTTTTTT.